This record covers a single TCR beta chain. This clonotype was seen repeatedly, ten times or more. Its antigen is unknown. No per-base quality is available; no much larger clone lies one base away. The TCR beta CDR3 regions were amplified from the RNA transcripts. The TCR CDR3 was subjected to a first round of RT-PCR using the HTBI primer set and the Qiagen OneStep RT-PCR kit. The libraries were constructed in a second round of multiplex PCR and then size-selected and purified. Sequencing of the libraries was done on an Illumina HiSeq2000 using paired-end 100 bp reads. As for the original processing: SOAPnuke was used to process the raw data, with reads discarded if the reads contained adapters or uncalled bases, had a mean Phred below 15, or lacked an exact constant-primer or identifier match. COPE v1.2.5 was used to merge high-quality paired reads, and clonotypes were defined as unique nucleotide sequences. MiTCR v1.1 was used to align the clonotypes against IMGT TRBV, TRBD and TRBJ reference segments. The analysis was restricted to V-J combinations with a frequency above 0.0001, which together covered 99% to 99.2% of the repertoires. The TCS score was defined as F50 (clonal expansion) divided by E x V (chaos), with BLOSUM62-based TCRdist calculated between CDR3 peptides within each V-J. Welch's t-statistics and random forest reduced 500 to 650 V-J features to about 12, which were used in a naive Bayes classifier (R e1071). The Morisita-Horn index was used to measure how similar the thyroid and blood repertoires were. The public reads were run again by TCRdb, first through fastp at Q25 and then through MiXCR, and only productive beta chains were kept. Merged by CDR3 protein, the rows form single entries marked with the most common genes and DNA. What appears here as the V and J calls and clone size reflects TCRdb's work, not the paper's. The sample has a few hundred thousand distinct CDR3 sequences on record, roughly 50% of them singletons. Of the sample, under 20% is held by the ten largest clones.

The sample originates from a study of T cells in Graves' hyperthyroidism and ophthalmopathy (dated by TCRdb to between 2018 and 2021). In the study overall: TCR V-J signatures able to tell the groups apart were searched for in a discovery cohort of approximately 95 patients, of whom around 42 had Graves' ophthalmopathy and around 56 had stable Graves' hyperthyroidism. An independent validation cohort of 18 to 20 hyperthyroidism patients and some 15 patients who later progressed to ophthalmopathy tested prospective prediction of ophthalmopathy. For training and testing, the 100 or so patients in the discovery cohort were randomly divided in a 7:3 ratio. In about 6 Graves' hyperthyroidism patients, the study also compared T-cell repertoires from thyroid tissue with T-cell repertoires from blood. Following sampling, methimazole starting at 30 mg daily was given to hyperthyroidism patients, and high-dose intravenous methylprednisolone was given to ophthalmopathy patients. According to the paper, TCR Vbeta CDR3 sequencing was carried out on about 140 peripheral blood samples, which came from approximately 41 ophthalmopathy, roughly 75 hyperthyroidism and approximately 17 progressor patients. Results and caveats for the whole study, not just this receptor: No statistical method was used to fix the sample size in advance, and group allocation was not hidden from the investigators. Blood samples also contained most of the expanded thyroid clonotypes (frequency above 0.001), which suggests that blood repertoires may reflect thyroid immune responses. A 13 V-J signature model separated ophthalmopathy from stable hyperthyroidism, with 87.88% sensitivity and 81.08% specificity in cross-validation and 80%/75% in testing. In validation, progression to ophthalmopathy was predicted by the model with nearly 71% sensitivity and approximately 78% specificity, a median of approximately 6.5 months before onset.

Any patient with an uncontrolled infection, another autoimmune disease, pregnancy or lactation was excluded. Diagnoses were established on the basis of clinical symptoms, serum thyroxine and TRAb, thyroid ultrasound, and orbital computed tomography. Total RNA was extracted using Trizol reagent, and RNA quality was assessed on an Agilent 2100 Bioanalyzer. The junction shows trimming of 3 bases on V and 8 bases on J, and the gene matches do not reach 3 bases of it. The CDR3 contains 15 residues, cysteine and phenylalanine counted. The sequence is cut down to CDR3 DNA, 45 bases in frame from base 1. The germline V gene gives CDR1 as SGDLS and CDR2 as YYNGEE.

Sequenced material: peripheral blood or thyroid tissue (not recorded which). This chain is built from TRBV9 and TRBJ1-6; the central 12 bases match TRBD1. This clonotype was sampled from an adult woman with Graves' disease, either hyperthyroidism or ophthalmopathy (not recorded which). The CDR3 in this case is CASSAGTGGHSPLHF. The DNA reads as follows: TGTGCCAGCAGCGCCGGGACAGGGGGCCATTCACCCCTCCACTTT.